The 15 T cell receptor beta chains reported below all come from one sample, sequenced in a study of cytomegalovirus exposure and HLA in healthy donors. PCR involved 60 Vbeta and 13 Jbeta primers. Some clones are missing from TCRdb's copy, which holds only in-frame ones; the method was immunoSEQ multiplex PCR. Its clone listing holds roughly 51,000 clones. Sample: PBMCs. The receptors were sampled from a male donor in good health and CMV-seropositive.

V and J are TRBV7-2 and TRBJ2-7; 10 nucleotides line up with TRBD1. Per germline, CDR1 SGHTA and CDR2 FQGNSA. The trim removed 3 bases at V and 4 bases at J, leaving 9 bases unmatched. The CDR3 runs 16 residues. The CDR3 DNA reads as TGTGCCAGCAGCTTTAGTCCGGGGACAGGGGCGTACGAGCAGTACTTC. Amino acids: CASSFSPGTGAYEQYF.

The chain's CDR3 is CASSPPAVPKNIQYF. CDR3 nucleotide sequence: TGTGCCAGCTCACCCCCCGCGGTGCCCAAAAACATTCAGTACTTC. J is TRBJ2-4 and V is TRBV18, with D unresolved. Germline V gene data show CDR1 as KGHSH and CDR2 as LQKENI. The ends were cut back, 3 bases at V and 2 bases at J, with 11 bases in the middle. This CDR3 has 15 amino acids. The full variable domain, rest sourced from reference TRBV18 and TRBJ2-4, is NAGVMQNPRHLVRRRGQEARLRCSPMKGHSHVYWYRQLPEEGLKFMVYLQKENIIDESGMPKERFSAEFPKEGPSILRIQQVVRGDSAAYFCASSPPAVPKNIQYFGAGTRLSVL.

The chain uses TRBV9 and TRBJ2-2, with D perhaps matching TRBD2 (6 bases). Looked up from germline, CDR1 is SGDLS and CDR2 is YYNGEE. The CDR3 runs to 14 residues. The V end lost 0 bases, the J end lost 6 bases, and 9 bases lay between the germline ends. DNA of the CDR3: TGTGCCAGCAGCGTAGGAGGGAGGTCCGGGGAGCTGTTTTTT. Protein: CASSVGGRSGELFF.

The chain links TRBV9 to TRBJ2-6; D unclear. The germline V gene encodes CDR1 SGDLS and CDR2 YYNGEE. V was cut by 0 bases and J by 1 base, with 8 bases left in between. The CDR3 consists of 16 residues. As DNA, the CDR3 is TGTGCCAGCAGCGTAGGGGCTGGATCTGGGGCCAACGTCCTGACTTTC. This sequence encodes CASSVGAGSGANVLTF.

This chain connects TRBV11-2 to TRBJ2-7; the match to TRBD2 covers 16 bases. Trimming removed 3 bases from V and 5 bases from J; junction bases left unmatched: 13. Germline lookup yields CDR1 SGHAT and CDR2 FQNNGV. This CDR3 is built from 19 residues. CDR3 sequence: CASSLVGTSGGGPRDEQYF. CDR3 sequence (DNA): TGTGCCAGCAGCTTGGTCGGGACTAGCGGGGGGGGGCCGAGGGACGAGCAGTACTTC.

The J gene is TRBJ2-7, the V gene TRBV27; 9 nucleotides match TRBD1. CDR1 and CDR2 from the germline V gene are MNHEY and SMNVEV (reference sequence). The CDR3 loop spans 13 amino acids. Trimming took 10 bases from V and 6 from J; bases not matched to a gene: 10. Here the CDR3 reads CATRGTGKREQYF. In DNA form, the CDR3 reads TGTGCCACCAGGGGGACAGGGAAGCGCGAGCAGTACTTC.

As DNA, the CDR3 is TGCGCCAGCGGACCGGGACAGCAGACCCCGAACGAGGTGGTTTATGGCTACACCTTC. Encoded protein: CASGPGQQTPNEVVYGYTF. V and J are TRBV4-3 and TRBJ1-2; 7 nucleotides agree with TRBD1. This CDR3 spans 19 amino acids. V shed 8 bases, J shed 5 bases, and the junction held 26 bases outside the gene matches. Germline-derived CDR1 and CDR2 are LGHNA and YSLEER.

Here the CDR3 DNA reads TGCGCCAGCAGCCCTGTGACACAGACAGACATGAACACTGAAGCTTTCTTT. Protein: CASSPVTQTDMNTEAFF. The chain links TRBV4-3 to TRBJ1-1; D perhaps matches TRBD1 (5 bases). The V and J ends lost 4 bases and 0 bases respectively, with 18 bases between them. Germline CDR1 and CDR2: LGHNA and YSLEER. The CDR3 length is 17 residues.

The J gene is TRBJ1-2, the V gene TRBV27, with 8 positions matching TRBD1. The CDR3 is 16 residues long. Germline V gives CDR1 MNHEY, CDR2 SMNVEV (reference sequence). Trimming removed 5 bases from V and 5 bases from J; junction bases left unmatched: 13. The CDR3 nucleotides are TGTGCCAGCAGTCTTTCCCGGACAGGGTCTTTGTATGGCTACACCTTC. It specifies CASSLSRTGSLYGYTF.

The rearrangement joins TRBV5-5 to TRBJ1-1; D not certain. With 0 bases removed from V and 0 bases from J, the gap between germline ends came to 12 bases. CDR1 and CDR2 (germline): SGHKS, YYEKEE (reference sequence). The CDR3 runs 16 residues. The CDR3 region has the DNA TGTGCCAGCAGCTTGGAAGTTGGGCGGGTGAACACTGAAGCTTTCTTT. It specifies CASSLEVGRVNTEAFF.

The V and J genes are TRBV4-1 and TRBJ2-1, with 8 bases fitting TRBD2. This CDR3 has 13 amino acids. Germline CDR1 MGHRA, CDR2 YSYEKL. V shed 6 bases, J shed 8 bases, and the junction held 6 bases outside the gene matches. CDR3 region: CASSRRGVHEQFF. The CDR3 bases are TGCGCCAGCAGTCGGCGGGGGGTTCATGAGCAGTTCTTC.

The chain uses TRBV7-9 and TRBJ1-1; possible D gene TRBD1, 5 bases. In germline, CDR1 is SEHNR, CDR2 FQNEAQ (reference sequence). The CDR3 runs to 12 residues. Between the trimmed V and J ends, which lost 6 bases and 1 base, there was a span of 6 bases. CDR3 region: CASRGQNTEAFF. Written as DNA, the CDR3 is TGTGCCAGCAGAGGACAGAACACTGAAGCTTTCTTT.

This sequence joins TRBV15 and TRBJ2-1; D is unclear. This CDR3 has 12 amino acids. The germline V gene encodes CDR1 LNHNV and CDR2 YYDKDF (reference sequence). V lost 1 base and J 6 bases, leaving 4 bases between the germline ends. The CDR3 DNA reads as TGTGCCACCAGCAGAGCCTTCAATGAGCAGTTCTTC. This translates into CATSRAFNEQFF. Supplemented by reference TRBV15 and TRBJ2-1, the full variable domain reads DAMVIQNPRYQVTQFGKPVTLSCSQTLNHNVMYWYQQKSSQAPKLLFHYYDKDFNNEADTPDNFQSRRPNTSFCFLDIRSPGLGDTAMYLCATSRAFNEQFFGPGTRLTVL.

The rearrangement joins TRBV6-5 to TRBJ1-2; D remains ambiguous. Trimming left V 0 bases short and J 1 base short, with 12 bases between. This CDR3 region has 16 residues. CDR1 is MNHEY, CDR2 SVGAGI, per germline. The CDR3, as DNA: TGTGCCAGCAGTTACTCGGTGGCTAGTCTTAACTATGGCTACACCTTC. Protein: CASSYSVASLNYGYTF.

The chain has TRBV28 and TRBJ2-4, with D possibly matching TRBD1 (5 bases). CDR1 and CDR2 (germline): MDHEN, SYDVKM. V lost 3 bases, J lost 0 bases, and 18 bases lay in between. The CDR3 is 18 amino acids. CDR3 in amino acids: CASSLFTPGAVAKNIQYF. Here the CDR3 DNA reads TGTGCCAGCAGTTTGTTTACCCCTGGGGCAGTAGCCAAAAACATTCAGTACTTC.